These T cell receptor beta chains were read from a single sample in a study of OX40 agonist ivuxolimab in advanced cancers. Clones were sequenced by immunoSEQ multiplex PCR, and TCRdb holds only the in-frame ones, with some missing. The data show 95,000 to 120,000 clones, 75% to 95% seen once. The sequenced sample was CD4+ or CD8+ T cells sorted from blood, obtained in a trial of the OX40 agonist ivuxolimab. These TCRs come from an adult with an advanced solid tumor such as melanoma, head and neck, liver or kidney cancer. Each CDR3 is given with its conserved first and last residue. D genes are given only for firm matches. The size entry is marked missing in some rows and otherwise reads once, few, many or a size class.

abundance	v_gene	j_gene	d_gene	CDR3nt	CDR3aa
.	TRBV6-5	TRBJ1-5	.	TGTGCCAGCAGAGCGCGGTCCAATCAGCCCCAGCATTTT	CASRARSNQPQHF
.	TRBV10-3	TRBJ2-3	TRBD2	TGTGCCATCAGTGCCTCTAGCGGGAGAGGACCAGATACGCAGTATTTT	CAISASSGRGPDTQYF
few	TRBV6-1	TRBJ1-1	.	TGTGCCAGCAGTGAAGCCGTCGACTGGAACACTGAAGCTTTCTTT	CASSEAVDWNTEAFF
.	TRBV28	TRBJ1-2	TRBD1	TGTGCCAGCAGTTACGGCCAGGGGGCTCGAGGCTACACCTTC	CASSYGQGARGYTF
.	TRBV5-1	TRBJ1-1	TRBD1	TGCGCCAGCATGCCCACCGGGACAGGGCCTCCGGAAGCTTTCTTT	CASMPTGTGPPEAFF
.	TRBV27	TRBJ2-3	TRBD2	TGTGCCAGCAGTTCGACTAGCGGGACTAGCACAGATACGCAGTATTTT	CASSSTSGTSTDTQYF
.	TRBV6-6	TRBJ1-2	.	TGTGCCAGCAGTTACTCGGGTAGGGGATCGAGAGGCTACACCTTC	CASSYSGRGSRGYTF
.	TRBV6-6	TRBJ2-3	TRBD2	TGTGCCAGCACCTTGGGACTAGCCATCACAGATACGCAGTATTTT	CASTLGLAITDTQYF
.	TRBV21-1	TRBJ2-7	.	TGTGCCAGCAGTACCGGGACAGGGGGTTCCGAGCAGTACTTC	CASSTGTGGSEQYF
.	TRBV5-1	TRBJ1-2	.	TGCGCCAGCAGCTTGGACAGGGATGGCTACACCTTC	CASSLDRDGYTF
.	TRBV4-1	TRBJ1-4	.	TGCGCCAGCAGCCAAGATGGGGGGATTACGGAAAAACTGTTTTTT	CASSQDGGITEKLFF
.	TRBV6-5	TRBJ1-2	TRBD1	TGTGCCAGCAGTTCCAGGACAGGGGCCGGCTATGGCTACACCTTC	CASSSRTGAGYGYTF
.	TRBV10-1	TRBJ1-1	.	TGCGCCAGCAGTGGACGGGGAGGAACTGAAGCTTTCTTT	CASSGRGGTEAFF
.	TRBV2	TRBJ2-5	.	TGTGCCAGCAGTGACGGGTGGCGAGAGACCCAGTACTTC	CASSDGWRETQYF
.	TRBV30	TRBJ2-1	.	TGTGCCTGTCAAACTAAGGAGGGATGGAATGAGCAGTTCTTC	CACQTKEGWNEQFF
.	TRBV28	TRBJ1-2	.	TGTGCCAGCAGTTTCACGGGCACGGGCCGCTATGGCTACACCTTC	CASSFTGTGRYGYTF
.	TRBV7-7	TRBJ2-5	.	TGTGCTAGCAGCCTCGGGACCGGGACCGGGGAGACCCAGTACTTC	CASSLGTGTGETQYF
.	TRBV10-3	TRBJ1-1	.	TGTGCCATCAGCCCTGGGACCGCTAGCGGGGAAGCTTTCTTT	CAISPGTASGEAFF
.	TRBV6-1	TRBJ1-1	.	TGTGCCAGCAGTGAAATCTTGGCAGGGTCGCTTGAATTT	CASSEILAGSLEF
.	TRBV5-1	TRBJ1-4	.	TGCGCCAGCAGCCGAGGTGCAACTAATGAAAAACTGTTTTTT	CASSRGATNEKLFF
.	TRBV29-1	TRBJ1-2	TRBD1	TGCAGCGTTGGAAAGGGGGCGAACTATGGCTACACCTTC	CSVGKGANYGYTF
.	TRBV2	TRBJ2-1	.	TGTGCCAGCAGTGGGCTACACGGTGAGCAGTTCTTC	CASSGLHGEQFF
.	TRBV10-2	TRBJ1-4	.	TGCGCCAGCAGTTCAGCGGGACAACAGGAAGAAAAACTGTTTTTT	CASSSAGQQEEKLFF
.	TRBV2	TRBJ2-7	.	TGTGCCAGCAGTGGGGTGGGGGTTTACGAGCAGTACTTC	CASSGVGVYEQYF
.	TRBV25-1	TRBJ1-2	TRBD1	TGTGCCAGCAATCGGGCCGGGACAGACTATGGCTACACCTTC	CASNRAGTDYGYTF
.	TRBV15	TRBJ2-1	TRBD2	TGTGCCACCAGCAGACAGGGACTAGCGGGAGGGTCCCATGAGCAGTTCTTC	CATSRQGLAGGSHEQFF
.	TRBV30	TRBJ2-3	TRBD2	TGTGCCTGGAGCGAGATTGGGGAGGGCCGCCCAGATACGCAGTATTTT	CAWSEIGEGRPDTQYF
.	TRBV9	TRBJ2-2	TRBD1	TGTGCCAGCAGACCCGACAGGGGGCAAACCGGGGAGCTGTTTTTT	CASRPDRGQTGELFF
.	TRBV29-1	TRBJ2-5	.	TGCAGCGTCTTTCAAGCGCAAGAGACCCAGTACTTC	CSVFQAQETQYF
once	TRBV30	TRBJ2-1	.	TGTGCCTGGAGGCGTTCACCGGGAACTAGGGGGAATGAGCAGTTCTTC	CAWRRSPGTRGNEQFF
.	TRBV27	TRBJ2-7	.	TGTGCCAGCAGCAAGGGGTGGGGAGAGCAGTACTTC	CASSKGWGEQYF
.	TRBV29-1	TRBJ2-1	.	TGCAGCGCCTCCCGGGACAAAGATTACAATGAGCAGTTCTTC	CSASRDKDYNEQFF